The present TCR beta chain was sequenced within a study of CD8 T cells in ankylosing spondylitis. Notes on the study in general: Reactive arthritis synovial fluid and blood previously showed some of these motif variants. Reported data indicate significant enrichment of disease-linked clones within matched ankylosing spondylitis synovial fluid. A TCR beta motif of seven or eight highly homologous variants appeared characteristic of ankylosing spondylitis blood.

In its sample, this clonotype was seen many times. Its antigen is unidentified. The CDR3 totals 14 residues. Germline V gene data show CDR1 as SQVTM and CDR2 as ANQGSEA. V gave up 4 bases and J gave up 4 bases, with 16 bases separating them. TCR beta libraries were made by quantitative 5'-RACE with molecular barcodes. TCRdb redid the calling of the 5' RACE reads with MiXCR, one entry per CDR3 protein. The sample holds some 150,000 distinct CDR3 sequences, more than 9.5% seen once. The V call is TRBV29-1, the J call TRBJ1-1, with D possibly TRBD1 on 6 matching bases. Sequenced: blood, either unsorted or a sorted T cell fraction (not recorded which). The clonotype was recovered from a female donor with ankylosing spondylitis or in good health (not recorded which). The chain's CDR3 is CSVGLGAYGTEAFF. CDR3 coding DNA: TGCAGCGTTGGTCTGGGGGCATACGGCACTGAAGCTTTCTTT.